Presented here are 14 T cell receptor beta chains from one specimen sequenced in a study of blood T cell repertoires in COVID-19. Sequencing used immunoSEQ multiplex PCR; TCRdb keeps in-frame clones, though not all of them. The table lists some 320,000 clones, around 88% of them singletons. Sequencing input: peripheral blood. The source of these receptors is a woman aged 25 to 45 who had recovered from COVID-19.

V usage is TRBV7-3 and J usage is TRBJ2-1; 15 bases align to TRBD2. This CDR3 contains 18 residues. V shed 5 bases and J 7 bases; nucleotides not matched to a gene: 12. Germline CDR1 reads SGHTA; CDR2 reads FQGTGA. CDR3 DNA: TGTGCCAGCAGCAGCCGGACTAGCGGGGGGGATAATATAAATGAGCAGTTCTTC. Residues: CASSSRTSGGDNINEQFF.

This sequence joins TRBV15 and TRBJ2-5, with 9 bases matching TRBD2. The CDR3 length is 17 residues. CDR1 is LNHNV and CDR2 is YYDKDF in the germline V gene (reference sequence). V was clipped by 3 bases and J by 3 bases; unmatched bases: 11. The CDR3 DNA reads as TGTGCCACCAGCAGCCGATTGGGATTAGCGGGGGAAGAGACCCAGTACTTC. Its translation is CATSSRLGLAGEETQYF.

About this clone itself: Other DNA sequences of this sample code for an identical CDR3. The rearrangement joins TRBV10-3 to TRBJ1-4, with D unclear. Trimming cost V 3 bases and J 5 bases, with 4 bases left between them. The CDR3 has 12 residues. In germline, CDR1 is ENHRY, CDR2 SYGVKD. CDR3 nucleotides: TGTGCCATCAGTGACAGAAATGAAAAACTGTTTTTT. Translating gives CAISDRNEKLFF.

The rearrangement uses TRBV9 and TRBJ1-4, with TRBD1 identical over 10 bases. Germline V gene lookup returns CDR1 SGDLS and CDR2 YYNGEE. The V gene end was trimmed by 4 bases and the J gene end by 4 bases; junction bases not matched to a gene: 7. The CDR3 sequence is 16 residues long. CDR3 loop: CASSPRQGAFNEKLFF. The CDR3 bases are TGTGCCAGCAGCCCCAGACAGGGGGCCTTTAATGAAAAACTGTTTTTT. Full variable domain (rest looked up from reference TRBV9 and TRBJ1-4): DSGVTQTPKHLITATGQRVTLRCSPRSGDLSVYWYQQSLDQGLQFLIQYYNGEERAKGNILERFSAQQFPDLHSELNLSSLELGDSALYFCASSPRQGAFNEKLFFGSGTQLSVL.

This chain links TRBV28 with TRBJ1-2, with D possibly being TRBD1 (5 bases). Trimming pared 5 bases from V and 5 bases from J, leaving 12 bases between. There are 13 residues in the CDR3. Germline values: CDR1 MDHEN, CDR2 SYDVKM. CDR3 residues: CASSPAGLYGYTF. As DNA, the CDR3 is TGTGCCAGCAGTCCGGCAGGGCTTTATGGCTACACCTTC.

The chain recombines TRBV7-2 with TRBJ1-3, with 10 bases lining up with TRBD1. The CDR3 sequence is 19 residues long. V was clipped by 1 base and J by 0 bases; unmatched bases: 9. CDR1 is SGHTA and CDR2 is FQGNSA in the germline V gene. The CDR3 DNA sequence: TGTGCCAGCAGCTTAGTTGGGACAGGGGCTTCTCTCTCTGGAAACACCATATATTTT. Amino acids: CASSLVGTGASLSGNTIYF.

This sequence joins TRBV18 and TRBJ2-7; 9 bases agree with TRBD1. The CDR3 totals 14 residues. In germline, CDR1 is KGHSH, CDR2 LQKENI. The junction had 3 bases not matched to a gene; V was cut back by 1 base and J by 5 bases. CDR3 loop: CASSPRGQGDEQYF. The CDR3 DNA reads TGTGCCAGCTCACCACGGGGACAGGGCGACGAGCAGTACTTC.

On this clone: The same CDR3 arises from other DNA sequences in this sample as well. The chain has TRBV6-1 and TRBJ1-4; D is perhaps TRBD1 (5 bases). This CDR3 comprises 15 residues. Germline values: CDR1 MNHNS, CDR2 SASEGT. Trimming removed 0 bases from V and 7 bases from J, with 12 bases in between. The CDR3 loop is CASSEARGWGEKLFF. DNA of the CDR3: TGTGCCAGCAGTGAAGCGCGGGGGTGGGGTGAAAAACTGTTTTTT.

The chain employs TRBV18 and TRBJ1-3; no firm D call. Trimming stripped 3 bases from V and 0 bases from J, with 6 bases between. The CDR3 runs to 14 residues. CDR1 KGHSH and CDR2 LQKENI come from the germline V gene. The CDR3 loop is CASSPWSSGNTIYF. The CDR3 DNA sequence: TGTGCCAGCTCACCTTGGAGCTCTGGAAACACCATATATTTT.

The V call is TRBV4-1, the J call TRBJ1-6; 11 bases map to TRBD1. With V trimmed by 9 bases and J by 0 bases, 4 bases remained unmatched. CDR1 is MGHRA, CDR2 YSYEKL, per germline. This CDR3 comprises 16 residues. The CDR3 sequence: CARRDRGNSYNSPLHF. The CDR3 DNA reads as TGCGCCAGACGGGACAGGGGGAACTCCTATAATTCACCCCTCCACTTT.

This rearrangement joins TRBV5-4 to TRBJ2-1; 7 bases map to TRBD1. This CDR3 contains 16 residues. Trimming at V came to 5 bases and at J to 1 base, leaving 9 bases not matched to a gene. Germline CDR1 reads SGHNT; CDR2 reads YYREEE (reference sequence). CDR3 loop: CASSSKGARSYNEQFF. The CDR3, as DNA: TGTGCCAGCAGTTCGAAGGGGGCCCGATCCTACAATGAGCAGTTCTTC.

The chain uses TRBV6-6 and TRBJ1-6; 7 bases are a match to TRBD1. V dropped 5 bases and J dropped 10; count of bases not matched to a gene: 17. This CDR3 is 17 amino acids long. Germline CDR1 and CDR2: MNHNY and SVGAGI (reference sequence). The CDR3, as DNA: TGTGCCAGCAGTCTAAGGACAGGTAGCTTTCGGGGGTCACCCCTCCACTTT. Translated: CASSLRTGSFRGSPLHF.

The rearrangement uses TRBV5-6 and TRBJ2-5, with a possible D match to TRBD2 (7 bases). V shed 6 bases and J shed 2 bases, with 17 bases lying between them. The CDR3 covers 15 residues. Germline values: CDR1 SGHDT, CDR2 YYEEEE. The CDR3 DNA sequence: TGTGCCAGCAACCTCGGGGGGCCCGGGCAAGAGACCCAGTACTTC. It specifies CASNLGGPGQETQYF.

This rearrangement joins TRBV6-2 or TRBV6-3 to TRBJ2-1; no clear D. Trimming shortened V by 0 bases and J by 2 bases, and 8 bases separated the two germline ends. Germline V gives CDR1 MNHEY, CDR2 SVGEGT. CDR3 length: 15 amino acids. This CDR3 is CASSYSAGTYNEQFF. The DNA for the CDR3 is TGTGCCAGCAGTTACTCGGCAGGTACCTACAATGAGCAGTTCTTC.